This entry concerns a single TCR beta chain. The data were obtained in a study of blood T cell repertoires in COVID-19. Study details: Collection of acute and convalescent COVID-19 samples took place in the United States, Italy and Spain. T cells, B-cell-depleted T cells, or PBMCs provided the cDNA or gDNA that served as material.

CDR1 and CDR2 from the germline V gene are LGHDT and YNNKEL (reference sequence). V lost 4 bases to trimming and J lost 9 bases, with 12 bases between them. The CDR3 is 12 residues long. Original data processing: By means of reference gene primer amplification, nucleated cell counts were estimated. Here immunoSEQ multiplex PCR was the method, and the copy in TCRdb shows in-frame clones only, minus some. The DNA was the basis for D and trimming; V, J and clone size are from that table. The sample consists of roughly 180,000 clones, about 70% of them appearing once. The source material was peripheral blood. The clonotype was recovered from a woman in her fifties or sixties with active or convalescent COVID-19. The rearrangement uses TRBV3-1 (or the pseudogene TRBV3-2) and TRBJ2-5; D ambiguous. The CDR3 loop reads CASSPSDLAQYF. CDR3 nucleotide sequence: TGTGCCAGCAGCCCGTCCGACTTAGCCCAGTACTTC.